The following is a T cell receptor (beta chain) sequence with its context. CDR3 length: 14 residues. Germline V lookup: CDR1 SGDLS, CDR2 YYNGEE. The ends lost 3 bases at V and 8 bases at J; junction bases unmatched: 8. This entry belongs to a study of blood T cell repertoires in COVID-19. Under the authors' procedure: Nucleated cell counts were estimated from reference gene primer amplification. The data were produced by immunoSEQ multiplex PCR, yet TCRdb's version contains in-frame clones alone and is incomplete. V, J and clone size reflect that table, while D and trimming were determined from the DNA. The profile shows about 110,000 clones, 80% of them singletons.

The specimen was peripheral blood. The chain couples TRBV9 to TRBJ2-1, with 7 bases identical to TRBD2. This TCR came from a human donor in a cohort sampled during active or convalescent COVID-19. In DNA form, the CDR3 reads TGTGCCAGCAGCGCAAGAGGGAGGGAGGATGAGCAGTTCTTC. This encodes CASSARGREDEQFF.